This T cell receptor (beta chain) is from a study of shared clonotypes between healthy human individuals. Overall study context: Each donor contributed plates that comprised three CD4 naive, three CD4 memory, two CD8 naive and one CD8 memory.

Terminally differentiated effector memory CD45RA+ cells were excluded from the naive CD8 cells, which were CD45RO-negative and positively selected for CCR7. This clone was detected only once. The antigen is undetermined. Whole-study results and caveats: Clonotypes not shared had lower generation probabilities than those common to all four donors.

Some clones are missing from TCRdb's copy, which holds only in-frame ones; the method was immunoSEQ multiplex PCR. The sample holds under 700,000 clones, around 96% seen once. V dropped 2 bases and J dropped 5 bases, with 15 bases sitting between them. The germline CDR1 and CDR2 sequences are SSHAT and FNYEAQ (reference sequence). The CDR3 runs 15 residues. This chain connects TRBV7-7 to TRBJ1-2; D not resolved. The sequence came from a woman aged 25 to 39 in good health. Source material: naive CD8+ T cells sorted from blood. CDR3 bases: TGTGCCAGCAGCTTATTAAGGGCGTACGAATATGGCTACACCTTC. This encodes CASSLLRAYEYGYTF. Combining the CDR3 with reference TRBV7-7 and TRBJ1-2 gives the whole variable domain GAGVSQSPRYKVTKRGQDVTLRCDPISSHATLYWYQQALGQGPEFLTYFNYEAQPDKSGLPSDRFSAERPEGSISTLTIQRTEQRDSAMYRCASSLLRAYEYGYTFGSGTRLTVV.